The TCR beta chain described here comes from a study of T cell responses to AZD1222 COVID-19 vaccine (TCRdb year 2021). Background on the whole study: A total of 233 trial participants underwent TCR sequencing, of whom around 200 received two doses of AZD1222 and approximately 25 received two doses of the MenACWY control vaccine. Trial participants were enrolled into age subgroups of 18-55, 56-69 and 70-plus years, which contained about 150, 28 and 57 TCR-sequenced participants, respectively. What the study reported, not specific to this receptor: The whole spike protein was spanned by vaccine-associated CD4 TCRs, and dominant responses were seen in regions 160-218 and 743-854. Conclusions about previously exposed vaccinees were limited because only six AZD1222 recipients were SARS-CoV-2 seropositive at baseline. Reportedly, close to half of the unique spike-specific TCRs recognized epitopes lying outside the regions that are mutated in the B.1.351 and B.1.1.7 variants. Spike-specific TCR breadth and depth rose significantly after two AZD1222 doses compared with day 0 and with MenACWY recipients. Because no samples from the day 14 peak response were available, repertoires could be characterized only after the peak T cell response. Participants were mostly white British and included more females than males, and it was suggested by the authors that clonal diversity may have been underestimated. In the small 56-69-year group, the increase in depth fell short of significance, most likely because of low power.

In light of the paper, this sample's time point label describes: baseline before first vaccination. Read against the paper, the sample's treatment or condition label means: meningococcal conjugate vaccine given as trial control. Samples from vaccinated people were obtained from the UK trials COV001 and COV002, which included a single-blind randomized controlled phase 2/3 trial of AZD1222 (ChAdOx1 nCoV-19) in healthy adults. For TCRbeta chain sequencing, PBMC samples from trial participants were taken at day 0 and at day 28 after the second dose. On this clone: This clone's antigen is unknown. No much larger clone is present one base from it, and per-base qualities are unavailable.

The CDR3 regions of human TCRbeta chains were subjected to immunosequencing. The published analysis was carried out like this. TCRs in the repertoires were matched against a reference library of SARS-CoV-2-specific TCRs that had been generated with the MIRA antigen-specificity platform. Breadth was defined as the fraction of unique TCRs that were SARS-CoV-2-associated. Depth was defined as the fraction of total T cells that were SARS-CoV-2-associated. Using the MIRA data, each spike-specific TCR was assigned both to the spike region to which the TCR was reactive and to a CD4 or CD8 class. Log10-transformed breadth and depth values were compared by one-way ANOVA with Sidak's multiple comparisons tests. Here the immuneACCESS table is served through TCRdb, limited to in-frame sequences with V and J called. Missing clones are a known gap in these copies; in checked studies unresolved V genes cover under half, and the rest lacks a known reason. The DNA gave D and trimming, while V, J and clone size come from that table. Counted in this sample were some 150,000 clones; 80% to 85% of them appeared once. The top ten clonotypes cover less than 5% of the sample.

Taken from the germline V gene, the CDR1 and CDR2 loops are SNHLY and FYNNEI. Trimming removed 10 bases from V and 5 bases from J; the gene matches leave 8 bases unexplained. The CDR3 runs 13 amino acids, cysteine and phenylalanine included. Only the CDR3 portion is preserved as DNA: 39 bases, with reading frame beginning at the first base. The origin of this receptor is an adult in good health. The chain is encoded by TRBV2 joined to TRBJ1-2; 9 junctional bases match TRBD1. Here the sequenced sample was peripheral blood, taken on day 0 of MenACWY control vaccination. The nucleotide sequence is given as TGTGCCACCGGGACAGGGAAAAATTATGGCTACACCTTC. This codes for CATGTGKNYGYTF.